These 20 T cell receptor beta chains were sequenced from one sample in a study of blood T cell repertoires in COVID-19. Profiled with immunoSEQ multiplex PCR; TCRdb holds only in-frame clones, not every one. The sample holds about 120,000 clones, roughly 82% seen once. Source material: peripheral blood. The receptors originated from a human donor in a cohort sampled during active COVID-19.

The chain combines TRBV5-1 with TRBJ2-5; 7 nucleotides line up with TRBD1. The trim removed 0 bases at V and 5 bases at J, leaving 10 bases unmatched. This CDR3 spans 16 amino acids. Germline V CDR1 and CDR2: SGHRS, YFSETQ. CDR3 DNA: TGCGCCAGCAGCTTGGCGTCCCAGGGGGTCGGGGAGACCCAGTACTTC. It encodes CASSLASQGVGETQYF.

The chain has TRBV10-3 and TRBJ2-5, with D possibly matching TRBD1 (6 bases). Trimming pared 6 bases from V and 0 bases from J, leaving 8 bases between. This CDR3 is built from 13 residues. Looked up from germline, CDR1 is ENHRY and CDR2 is SYGVKD. CDR3 loop: CAIRQGYQETQYF. The CDR3 DNA reads as TGTGCCATCAGGCAGGGGTACCAAGAGACCCAGTACTTC.

The rearrangement uses TRBV2 and TRBJ2-6; D possibly corresponds to TRBD2 (7 bases). Trimming left V 4 bases short and J 0 bases short, with 19 bases between. Germline lookup yields CDR1 SNHLY and CDR2 FYNNEI. The CDR3 has 19 amino acids. This chain's CDR3 is CASSVAGDTKGSGANVLTF. In nucleotides, the CDR3 is TGTGCCAGCAGTGTGGCGGGGGACACCAAAGGCTCTGGGGCCAACGTCCTGACTTTC.

This chain's CDR3 is CASSYAREETQYF. The CDR3 DNA follows: TGTGCCAGCAGCTACGCCCGAGAAGAGACCCAGTACTTC. The chain links TRBV7-2 to TRBJ2-5; D not resolved. There are 13 residues in the CDR3. The ends were cut back, 4 bases at V and 3 bases at J, with 9 bases in the middle. The germline V gene has CDR1 SGHTA and CDR2 FQGNSA.

The gene calls are TRBV9 and TRBJ2-3; unclear D gene. This CDR3 region has 12 residues. V lost 4 bases to trimming and J lost 6 bases, with 9 bases between them. Germline CDR1 SGDLS, CDR2 YYNGEE. CDR3 DNA sequence: TGTGCCAGCAGCCCCTCCGTCGATACGCAGTATTTT. This gives the protein CASSPSVDTQYF.

The J gene is TRBJ2-1, the V gene TRBV5-1; 12 bases agree with TRBD1. This CDR3 contains 16 residues. Germline V CDR1 and CDR2: SGHRS, YFSETQ. The V and J ends lost 4 bases and 9 bases, in that order; junction bases with no gene match: 11. For the CDR3, the DNA is TGCGCCAGCAGCCGAGGCCGGGACAGGGGGCGGGGTGAGCAGTTCTTC. Its protein is CASSRGRDRGRGEQFF.

The chain joins TRBV5-1 to TRBJ2-5; weak D call: TRBD1 (6 bases). The CDR3 length is 15 residues. Trimming took off 0 bases at V and 1 base at J, with 10 bases between the two ends. CDR1 SGHRS and CDR2 YFSETQ come from the germline V gene. The CDR3 DNA is TGCGCCAGCAGCTTGGCCCCAGGGGTCCAAGAGACCCAGTACTTC. Its protein is CASSLAPGVQETQYF. Complete variable domain (other parts from reference TRBV5-1 and TRBJ2-5): KAGVTQTPRYLIKTRGQQVTLSCSPISGHRSVSWYQQTPGQGLQFLFEYFSETQRNKGNFPGRFSGRQFSNSRSEMNVSTLELGDSALYLCASSLAPGVQETQYFGPGTRLLVL.

This chain connects TRBV4-1 to TRBJ1-4; D possibly corresponds to TRBD1 (6 bases). Trimming shortened V by 0 bases and J by 3 bases, and 11 bases separated the two germline ends. Germline V gene lookup returns CDR1 MGHRA and CDR2 YSYEKL. The CDR3 is 16 residues long. The CDR3 coding sequence is TGCGCCAGCAGCCAAGATGGGGGGGCGGCTAATGAAAAACTGTTTTTT. This encodes CASSQDGGAANEKLFF.

This chain joins TRBV5-4 and TRBJ2-1; a possible D gene is TRBD1 (6 bases). CDR1 SGHNT and CDR2 YYREEE come from the germline V gene (reference sequence). V lost 0 bases and J lost 4, with 11 bases in between. This CDR3 region has 15 residues. The chain's CDR3 is CASSLVGQLYNEQFF. The CDR3 nucleotides are TGTGCCAGCAGCTTGGTAGGACAGCTATACAATGAGCAGTTCTTC.

The chain employs TRBV6-5 and TRBJ2-7, with D perhaps matching TRBD2 (6 bases). V dropped 4 bases and J dropped 6 bases, with 10 bases sitting between them. The CDR3 runs 12 residues. Germline CDR1 MNHEY, CDR2 SVGAGI. The CDR3 coding sequence is TGTGCCAGCAGTTTAGGAGGGTCCGAGCAGTACTTC. Encoded protein: CASSLGGSEQYF.

The chain couples TRBV18 to TRBJ1-5; 7 bases fit TRBD1. Germline V gives CDR1 KGHSH, CDR2 LQKENI. The ends lost 5 bases at V and 7 bases at J; junction bases unmatched: 11. This CDR3 has 15 residues. CDR3 in amino acids: CASSAGTEPGQPQHF. For the CDR3, the DNA is TGTGCCAGCTCAGCCGGGACAGAGCCGGGGCAGCCCCAGCATTTT.

This chain links TRBV19 with TRBJ2-1, with a possible D match to TRBD2 (6 bases). Between the trimmed V and J ends, which lost 3 bases and 6 bases, there was a span of 18 bases. This CDR3 has 16 amino acids. Germline V gene data show CDR1 as LNHDA and CDR2 as SQIVND (reference sequence). The CDR3 region has the DNA TGTGCCAGTAGTATTAGGGAGACTAGAGGCCTCAATGAGCAGTTCTTC. It yields the protein CASSIRETRGLNEQFF.

This chain uses TRBV19 with TRBJ1-4; D gene unclear. The germline CDR1 and CDR2 sequences are LNHDA and SQIVND (reference sequence). Trimming left V 6 bases short and J 5 bases short, with 16 bases between. There are 15 residues in the CDR3. CDR3 loop: CASRPRGGLNEKLFF. CDR3 sequence (DNA): TGTGCCAGTAGGCCCCGGGGAGGCTTAAATGAAAAACTGTTTTTT. The entire variable domain, with the rest obtained from reference TRBV19 and TRBJ1-4, is as follows: DGGITQSPKYLFRKEGQNVTLSCEQNLNHDAMYWYRQDPGQGLRLIYYSQIVNDFQKGDIAEGYSVSREKKESFPLTVTSAQKNPTAFYLCASRPRGGLNEKLFFGSGTQLSVL.

The chain employs TRBV5-4 and TRBJ2-5, with TRBD2 matching over 11 bases. V was clipped by 4 bases and J by 1 base; unmatched bases: 3. CDR1 and CDR2 (germline): SGHNT, YYREEE (reference sequence). The CDR3 covers 15 residues. This CDR3 is CASSATSGGQETQYF. The DNA for the CDR3 is TGTGCCAGCAGCGCAACTAGCGGGGGCCAAGAGACCCAGTACTTC. The full variable domain, its missing parts supplied by reference TRBV5-4 and TRBJ2-5, is ETGVTQSPTHLIKTRGQQVTLRCSSQSGHNTVSWYQQALGQGPQFIFQYYREEENGRGNFPPRFSGLQFPNYSSELNVNALELDDSALYLCASSATSGGQETQYFGPGTRLLVL.

The chain recombines TRBV19 with TRBJ2-7; 7 bases align to TRBD1. The junction had 2 bases not matched to a gene; V was cut back by 6 bases and J by 3 bases. Germline CDR1 is LNHDA and CDR2 is SQIVND (reference sequence). This CDR3 is 12 amino acids long. CDR3 loop: CASSRDSYEQYF. In DNA, the CDR3 is TGTGCCAGTAGCCGGGACAGCTACGAGCAGTACTTC.

This rearrangement joins TRBV19 to TRBJ2-2, with D unresolved. V lost 3 bases, J lost 6 bases, and 8 bases lay in between. The V gene's germline CDR1 is LNHDA and CDR2 SQIVND (reference sequence). There are 13 residues in the CDR3. CDR3 in amino acids: CASSMQVAGELFF. DNA of the CDR3: TGTGCCAGTAGTATGCAGGTGGCCGGGGAGCTGTTTTTT.

The chain joins TRBV19 to TRBJ1-5, with TRBD1 matching over 9 bases. Trimming took 8 bases from V and 7 from J; bases not matched to a gene: 9. Germline V lookup: CDR1 LNHDA, CDR2 SQIVND (reference sequence). The CDR3 length is 14 residues. CDR3 in amino acids: CASCSHTGGQPQHF. For the CDR3, the DNA is TGTGCCAGTTGCTCTCACACAGGGGGCCAGCCCCAGCATTTT.

The chain is built from TRBV5-6 and TRBJ1-6; 8 nucleotides align to TRBD1. Trimming removed 6 bases from V and 16 bases from J; junction bases left unmatched: 12. The CDR3 totals 13 residues. The germline CDR1 and CDR2 sequences are SGHDT and YYEEEE. As DNA, the CDR3 is TGTGCCAGCAACTTTGACAGGGGCCTGACGCTCCACTTT. This sequence encodes CASNFDRGLTLHF.

The chain couples TRBV5-5 to TRBJ1-6; tentatively, D is TRBD1 (5 bases). CDR1 and CDR2 from the germline V gene are SGHKS and YYEKEE (reference sequence). The CDR3 loop spans 14 amino acids. Trimming took off 4 bases at V and 6 bases at J, with 11 bases between the two ends. Here the CDR3 DNA reads TGTGCCAGCAGCCCGACAGAGCTTAATTCACCCCTCCACTTT. The encoded protein is CASSPTELNSPLHF.

The DNA for the CDR3 is TGCGCCAGCAGCTTAGGGGCCCCCACAGATACGCAGTATTTT. This encodes CASSLGAPTDTQYF. The genes are TRBV5-1 and TRBJ2-3; D possibly corresponds to TRBD1 (5 bases). V lost 2 bases and J 2 bases, leaving 9 bases between the germline ends. Per germline, CDR1 SGHRS and CDR2 YFSETQ. The CDR3 has 14 amino acids.